The rows below give T cell receptor beta chains drawn from one sample of a study of cytomegalovirus exposure and HLA in healthy donors. Sequencing was performed with immunoSEQ multiplex PCR; in TCRdb, only in-frame clones are kept and a portion is missing. The sample holds roughly 140,000 clones, roughly four fifths seen once. The specimen sequenced was PBMCs. The receptors originated from a human donor in good health. Both conserved end residues are part of each CDR3. The D gene is left open where the match is weak. Clone size is stated in some rows and not others, as once, few, many or a class when expanded.

>TRBV27|TRBD1|NA|TRBJ1-1
CASSLGQGAEAFF
TGTGCCAGCAGTCTGGGACAGGGCGCTGAAGCTTTCTTT
>TRBV10-1|NA|NA|TRBJ1-6
CASSESTGRISPLHF
TGCGCCAGCAGTGAGTCTACGGGGAGGATTTCACCCCTCCACTTT
>TRBV11-2|TRBD2|NA|TRBJ2-1
CASRRGLGYDEQFF
TGTGCCAGCAGAAGGGGACTAGGGTACGATGAGCAGTTCTTC
>TRBV4-1|TRBD1|NA|TRBJ1-2
CASSQGQGANYGYTF
TGCGCCAGCAGCCAGGGACAGGGGGCCAACTATGGCTACACCTTC
>TRBV9|NA|NA|TRBJ2-1
CASSVVGKASLSYNEQFF
TGTGCCAGCAGCGTAGTTGGGAAAGCTAGCTTATCCTACAATGAGCAGTTCTTC
>TRBV11-2|TRBD1|few|TRBJ2-7
CASSLTPGQGAREQYF
TGTGCCAGCAGCCTAACTCCGGGACAGGGGGCTCGTGAGCAGTACTTC
>TRBV9|TRBD2|NA|TRBJ2-2
CASSVGAGVGGGELFF
TGTGCCAGCAGCGTAGGCGCGGGAGTGGGGGGCGGGGAGCTGTTTTTT
>TRBV7-3|NA|NA|TRBJ2-7
CASSLGSSTVYEQYF
TGTGCCAGCAGCTTGGGGAGCAGTACAGTTTACGAGCAGTACTTC
>TRBV2|NA|NA|TRBJ1-4
CASSEIRGPYEKLFF
TGTGCCAGCAGTGAAATCCGGGGTCCTTATGAAAAACTGTTTTTT
>TRBV10-3|NA|NA|TRBJ1-3
CAISESGPAGGNTIYF
TGTGCCATCAGTGAGTCCGGCCCAGCGGGTGGAAACACCATATATTTT
>TRBV7-9|NA|few|TRBJ1-2
CASSLIGLPDGGYTF
TGTGCCAGCAGCTTAATCGGACTTCCTGACGGGGGCTACACCTTC
>TRBV9|NA|NA|TRBJ1-2
CASSVGVRVGNYGYTF
TGTGCCAGCAGCGTAGGGGTGAGGGTGGGGAACTATGGCTACACCTTC
>TRBV28|NA|NA|TRBJ1-6
CASSSGLLGSYNSPLHF
TGTGCCAGCAGTTCCGGACTCCTAGGCTCCTATAATTCACCCCTCCACTTT
>TRBV15|NA|NA|TRBJ1-3
CATSPTGSTLRSGNTIYF
TGTGCCACCAGTCCGACAGGCTCAACACTTCGATCTGGAAACACCATATATTTT
>TRBV30|TRBD1|NA|TRBJ2-2
CAWMRGQGFTGELFF
TGTGCCTGGATGCGAGGACAGGGTTTCACCGGGGAGCTGTTTTTT
>TRBV5-1|NA|NA|TRBJ1-3
CASSLELYPGNTIYF
TGCGCCAGCAGCTTGGAACTTTATCCTGGAAACACCATATATTTT
>TRBV19|TRBD1|NA|TRBJ1-5
CASSIGQGFYQPQHF
TGTGCCAGTAGTATTGGACAGGGATTTTATCAGCCCCAGCATTTT
>TRBV7-8|NA|NA|TRBJ1-1
CASSLVEDTEAFF
TGTGCCAGCAGCTTAGTTGAGGACACTGAAGCTTTCTTT
>TRBV20-1|NA|NA|TRBJ1-1
CSAPRAGVAFF
TGCAGTGCCCCAAGGGCCGGGGTAGCTTTCTTT
>TRBV9|NA|NA|TRBJ1-1
CASSVALGGGTEAFF
TGTGCCAGCAGCGTAGCTTTGGGCGGGGGCACTGAAGCTTTCTTT
>TRBV28|TRBD2|NA|TRBJ2-7
CASSRRMGGEPDEQYF
TGTGCCAGCAGCCGACGGATGGGGGGGGAGCCGGACGAGCAGTACTTC
>TRBV4-2|NA|NA|TRBJ2-6
CASSPTSSGANVLTF
TGTGCCAGCAGCCCTACCTCCTCTGGGGCCAACGTCCTGACTTTC
>TRBV28|NA|NA|TRBJ2-3
CASSHPGHSDTQYF
TGTGCCAGCAGTCATCCAGGGCACTCAGATACGCAGTATTTT
>TRBV27|TRBD1|once|TRBJ2-7
CASTTQPGGEQYF
TGTGCCAGCACCACCCAGCCAGGGGGCGAGCAGTACTTC
>TRBV6-1|NA|NA|TRBJ1-6
CASRLVNSPLHF
TGTGCCAGCAGACTGGTTAATTCACCCCTCCACTTT
>TRBV7-3|TRBD2|NA|TRBJ2-1
CASSDQTSGSFNEQFF
TGTGCCAGCAGCGATCAGACTAGCGGGAGTTTCAATGAGCAGTTCTTC
>TRBV5-6|TRBD1|NA|TRBJ2-1
CASSLGTGAYNEQFF
TGTGCCAGCAGCTTGGGGACAGGGGCCTACAATGAGCAGTTCTTC
>TRBV6-1|NA|few|TRBJ2-7
CASSESGRAHEQYF
TGTGCCAGCAGTGAAAGTGGCAGGGCCCACGAGCAGTACTTC
>TRBV5-8|TRBD1|NA|TRBJ1-5
CASSPGQGRGSNQPQHF
TGTGCCAGCAGCCCCGGACAGGGAAGGGGATCCAATCAGCCCCAGCATTTT
>TRBV5-1|TRBD1|NA|TRBJ1-3
CASSSPYRGSGNTIYF
TGCGCCAGCAGCTCTCCCTACAGGGGCTCTGGAAACACCATATATTTT
>TRBV7-9|NA|NA|TRBJ1-1
CASSPPQGTEAFF
TGTGCCAGCAGCCCACCTCAGGGTACTGAAGCTTTCTTT
>TRBV9|NA|NA|TRBJ2-3
CASSVVAVRGTDTQYF
TGTGCCAGCAGCGTAGTGGCGGTACGTGGCACAGATACGCAGTATTTT
>TRBV6-5|NA|NA|TRBJ2-5
CASTPPGVLETQYF
TGTGCCAGCACCCCCCCAGGGGTCCTGGAGACCCAGTACTTC
>TRBV5-4|TRBD2|NA|TRBJ2-1
CASSPTRGGNEQFF
TGTGCCAGCAGCCCGACGCGGGGGGGCAATGAGCAGTTCTTC
>TRBV7-2|TRBD1|NA|TRBJ2-7
CASSPGQAKYF
TGTGCCAGCAGCCCCGGACAGGCGAAGTACTTC
>TRBV14|NA|NA|TRBJ1-2
CASSPRAGGGYGYTF
TGTGCCAGCAGCCCACGGGCCGGGGGAGGGTATGGCTACACCTTC
>TRBV19|NA|NA|TRBJ1-5
CASSIERGVQPQHF
TGTGCCAGTAGTATCGAACGGGGTGTTCAGCCCCAGCATTTT
>TRBV27|TRBD1|NA|TRBJ2-3
CASSPGTGGFTDTQYF
TGTGCCAGCAGTCCTGGGACAGGGGGTTTCACAGATACGCAGTATTTT
>TRBV5-1|TRBD1|NA|TRBJ1-1
CASSYGQGRNTEAFF
TGCGCCAGCAGTTATGGACAGGGAAGGAACACTGAAGCTTTCTTT
>TRBV5-4|NA|NA|TRBJ2-7
CASSSGQSYEQYF
TGTGCCAGCAGCTCGGGACAATCCTACGAGCAGTACTTC
>TRBV7-9|NA|NA|TRBJ2-6
CAVGVSGANVLTF
TGTGCCGTAGGGGTCTCTGGGGCCAACGTCCTGACTTTC
>TRBV27|TRBD1|NA|TRBJ2-7
CASSFGQGYEQYF
TGTGCCAGCAGTTTCGGACAGGGGTACGAGCAGTACTTC
>TRBV5-4|TRBD2|NA|TRBJ2-1
CASRAGTSGRNEQFF
TGTGCCAGCAGAGCCGGGACTAGCGGGAGAAATGAGCAGTTCTTC
>TRBV6-1|NA|few|TRBJ2-5
CASSEDAAGGETEYF
TGTGCCAGCAGTGAAGACGCGGCAGGAGGAGAGACCGAGTACTTC
>TRBV7-2|NA|NA|TRBJ2-7
CASSPRSRSPYEQYF
TGTGCCAGCAGCCCCCGATCGCGAAGTCCCTACGAGCAGTACTTC
>TRBV4-1|NA|NA|TRBJ2-7
CASSQGVGEVDEQYF
TGCGCCAGCAGCCAAGGAGTTGGGGAGGTGGATGAGCAGTACTTC